This entry features one T cell receptor beta chain sequence. In the original processing: For nucleated cells, counts were estimated from reference gene primer amplification. TCRdb's table, derived via immunoSEQ multiplex PCR, lists solely in-frame clones and lacks some. That table gives V, J and clone size, and the DNA gave D and trimming. Among tens of thousands of clones listed, 70% to 85% were seen once. Germline V gene data show CDR1 as SGHTA and CDR2 as FQGNSA. The V gene lost 2 bases and the J gene lost 7 bases, with 11 bases spanning the gap. The CDR3 runs to 13 residues. This sample is part of a study of blood T cell repertoires in COVID-19.

This chain uses TRBV7-2 with TRBJ1-1, with D unresolved. Sequenced material: peripheral blood. The clonotype comes from a man in his sixties with acute or convalescent COVID-19. The CDR3 loop is CASSLIPGNEAFF. The CDR3 DNA is TGTGCCAGCAGCTTAATACCGGGGAATGAAGCTTTCTTT.